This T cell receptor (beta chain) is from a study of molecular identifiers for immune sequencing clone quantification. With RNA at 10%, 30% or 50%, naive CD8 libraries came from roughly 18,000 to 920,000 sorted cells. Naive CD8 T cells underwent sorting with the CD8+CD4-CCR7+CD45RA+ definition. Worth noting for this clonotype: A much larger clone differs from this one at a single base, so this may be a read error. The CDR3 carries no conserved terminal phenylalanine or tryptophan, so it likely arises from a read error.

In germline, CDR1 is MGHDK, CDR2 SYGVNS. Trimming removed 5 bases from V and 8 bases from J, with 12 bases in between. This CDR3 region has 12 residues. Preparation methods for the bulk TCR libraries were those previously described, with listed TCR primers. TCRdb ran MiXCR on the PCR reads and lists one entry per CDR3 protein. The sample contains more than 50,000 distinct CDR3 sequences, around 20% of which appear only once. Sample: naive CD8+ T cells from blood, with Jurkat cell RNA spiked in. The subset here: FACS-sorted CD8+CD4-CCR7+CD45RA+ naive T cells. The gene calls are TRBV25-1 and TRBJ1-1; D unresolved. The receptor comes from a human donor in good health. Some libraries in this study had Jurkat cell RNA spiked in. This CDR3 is CASSLSAREAFL. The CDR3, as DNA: TGTGCCAGCAGTCTCTCAGCTCGGGAAGCTTTCCTT.